The clone carrying this T cell receptor (beta chain) was recorded at least ten times. Healthy Caucasians from Russia aged 6 to 90 served as donors. The entry originates in a study of blood T cells in healthy people across ages. The second PCR ran roughly 6 to 12 cycles with a sample-barcoded 5' primer and J-beta primers. TCRdb itself ran the 5' RACE reads through MiXCR, one entry per CDR3 protein. The table has 800,000 to 950,000 distinct CDR3 sequences, about 29% seen once. In germline, CDR1 is SGHVS, CDR2 FQNEAQ. Trimming left V 5 bases short and J 2 bases short, with 12 bases between. The CDR3 spans 14 residues. This sample was shared with a second study, whose subject was T cells of mothers and their children. Per that paper: Versus unrelated pairs, overlap was slightly higher in related mother-child pairs, without reaching significance.

The clonotype was recovered from a middle-aged woman in good health. The chain employs TRBV7-8 and TRBJ1-1; D is unresolved. Sequenced input: blood. CDR3 sequence reads: CASSPQPSNTEAFF. DNA for the CDR3: TGTGCCAGCAGCCCCCAACCGTCAAACACTGAAGCTTTCTTT.